Listed below are T cell receptor beta chains from one sample, sequenced in a study of blood T cells in healthy people across ages. TCRdb ran MiXCR on the 5' RACE reads and lists one entry per CDR3 protein. The table records some 800,000 distinct CDR3 sequences, more than 40% of them present only once. The sequencing sample was made of blood. Source of these receptors: a man between 60 and 75 years old in good health. The CDR3 runs from the conserved cysteine through the conserved F or W. The D gene is left open where the match is weak. Clone sizes are given selectively: once, few, many, or a class where the clone is expanded.

abundance,d_gene,j_gene,len,v_gene,CDR3nt,CDR3aa
once,TRBD2,TRBJ2-3,15,TRBV7-7,TGTGCTAGCAGCTTAGGGTCGACTAGCGGGGATACGCAGTATTTT,CASSLGSTSGDTQYF
-,-,TRBJ1-4,14,TRBV7-9,TGTGCCAGCACCCTGGGGGCAGGGTACGAAAAACTGTTTTTT,CASTLGAGYEKLFF
-,TRBD1,TRBJ2-3,15,TRBV6-5,TGTGCCAGCAGCCCCCGAGGGGGCCTCGCAGATACGCAGTATTTT,CASSPRGGLADTQYF
-,-,TRBJ2-3,13,TRBV7-9,TGTGCCAGCAGCACTCAGGGTGCGGATACGCAGTATTTT,CASSTQGADTQYF
-,-,TRBJ1-2,15,TRBV20-1,TGCAGTGCTAGGGCCCCAGGGCAAGGACTGTATGGCTACACCTTC,CSARAPGQGLYGYTF
-,-,TRBJ2-5,14,TRBV20-1,TGCAGTGCTAATCGAGCCGCCCCGCAAGAGACCCAGTACTTC,CSANRAAPQETQYF
few,TRBD1,TRBJ2-1,11,TRBV5-1,TGCGCCAGCAGGGGACAGGTCGAGCAGTTCTTC,CASRGQVEQFF
-,-,TRBJ1-1,16,TRBV6-5,TGTGCCAGCAGCCGACGTCCGGGGGCGGTGAACACTGAAGCTTTCTTT,CASSRRPGAVNTEAFF
-,TRBD2,TRBJ2-1,15,TRBV9,TGTGCCAGCAGCGCATCCGGCGGGGGGGACAATGAGCAGTTCTTC,CASSASGGGDNEQFF
-,TRBD1,TRBJ2-7,13,TRBV30,TGTGCCTGGAGTATGGGACAGTCCTACGAGCAGTACTTC,CAWSMGQSYEQYF
few,TRBD1,TRBJ2-1,15,TRBV5-1,TGCGCCAGCAGCCCGGGACAGAACTCCTACAATGAGCAGTTCTTC,CASSPGQNSYNEQFF
few,TRBD1,TRBJ1-4,13,TRBV28,TGTGCCAGCAGCCAGGGGACAGTTGAAAAACTGTTTTTT,CASSQGTVEKLFF
-,-,TRBJ1-1,12,TRBV4-1,TGCGCCAGCAGCCAAGTTGCAGGAAAAGCTTTCTTT,CASSQVAGKAFF
few,-,TRBJ2-5,18,TRBV12-5,TGTGCTAGTGGTTTGATGATGAACCTACCCCCAGGGCAAGAGACCCAGTACTTC,CASGLMMNLPPGQETQYF
few,-,TRBJ2-3,15,TRBV6-1,TGTGCCAGCAGTGAATTGGGGGGCCAGGCAGATACGCAGTATTTT,CASSELGGQADTQYF
-,-,TRBJ2-7,14,TRBV5-1,TGCGCCAGCAGCTGTGGGACGAGCTCCTACGAGCAGTACTTC,CASSCGTSSYEQYF
-,TRBD2,TRBJ2-1,14,TRBV20-1,TGCAGTGCTAGACTAGCGGGGGGGCTCTATGAGCAGTTCTTC,CSARLAGGLYEQFF
-,-,TRBJ2-7,14,TRBV7-2,TGTGCCAGCAGCTTGATGGCAGACTCCTACGAGCAGTACTTC,CASSLMADSYEQYF
-,-,TRBJ2-7,14,TRBV6-2/TRBV6-3,TGTGCCAGCACCGACCTTGGGAATGCCTACGAGCAGTACTTC,CASTDLGNAYEQYF
-,-,TRBJ2-7,15,TRBV5-4,TGTGCCAGCAGCTTGGCTGGGGACCCCTTCTACGAGCAGTACTTC,CASSLAGDPFYEQYF
few,-,TRBJ1-1,15,TRBV20-1,TGCAGTGCTAGAATCACCAGCGGGAGTAACACTGAAGCTTTCTTT,CSARITSGSNTEAFF
few,-,TRBJ2-7,14,TRBV7-9,TGTGCCAGCAGCCAGGTGGGAGGAACCTACGAGCAGTACTTC,CASSQVGGTYEQYF
many,-,TRBJ2-7,12,TRBV29-1,TGCAGCGCTGGTGAAAGGGACTACGAGCAGTACTTC,CSAGERDYEQYF
-,-,TRBJ1-2,12,TRBV20-1,TGCAGTGCTTTACAGAGTTACTATGGCTACACCTTC,CSALQSYYGYTF